The sequence of this TCR beta chain was determined in a study of blood T cell repertoires in COVID-19. Study details: Researchers got acute and convalescent COVID-19 samples from the United States, Italy and Spain. T cells, B-cell-depleted T cells, or PBMCs supplied cDNA or gDNA.

CDR3 length equals 12 residues. Germline V gene data show CDR1 as MNHEY and CDR2 as SVGEGT. Trimming took 5 bases from V and 0 from J, leaving 5 bases between them. In the source study's methods: From reference gene primer amplification, estimates of nucleated cell counts were derived. The protocol was immunoSEQ multiplex PCR, while the TCRdb copy is restricted to in-frame clones and leaves out a portion. That table furnishes V, J and clone size, whereas the DNA furnished D and trimming. The profile covers about 49,000 clones, with around 82% appearing a single time and roughly 2.7% taken by the ten largest.

The receptor comes from a woman aged 55 to 70 with acute or convalescent COVID-19. The specimen sequenced was peripheral blood. The chain has TRBV6-2 or TRBV6-3 and TRBJ2-7; tentatively, D is TRBD2 (5 bases). CDR3 bases: TGTGCCAGCAGTGGGAGCTCCTACGAGCAGTACTTC. Translating it yields CASSGSSYEQYF.